The clone carrying this TCR beta chain rates as large. What it recognizes is unknown. Looked up from germline, CDR1 is MGHDK and CDR2 is SYGVNS. Germline trimming cut 6 bases from V and 2 bases from J; bases unmatched to any gene: 4. This CDR3 spans 14 amino acids. Sorting of live CD3+CD8+TCRalphabeta+ cells by PD-1 and/or TIGIT gave four subsets. The sample is drawn from a study of circulating CD8 cells and anti-PD-1 response in melanoma. Background on the study: About 45% of the 13 patients had prior targeted therapy or immunotherapy; seven did not. Study-wide results and caveats: Peptide assays on expanded sorted subsets replaced tumor-based reactivity testing. Only baseline and M1 samples entered the published repertoire comparisons.

The QIAseq Immune Repertoire TCR panel built the libraries from roughly 15 ng of total RNA. TCRdb ran MiXCR on the reads and lists one entry per CDR3 protein. Altogether around 600 distinct CDR3 sequences are present, about 6.9% being singletons, with the ten largest covering over 20%. Sample: CD8+ T cells from PBMCs, taken at baseline or after one month of anti-PD-1 therapy (not recorded which). This chain links TRBV25-1 with TRBJ1-3; 7 positions agree with TRBD1. The sequence was obtained from a human donor with melanoma. The CDR3 DNA follows: TGTGCCAGCAGCCGGGACAGCCCTGGAAACACCATATATTTT. Translating gives CASSRDSPGNTIYF.